The 27 T cell receptor beta chains reported below all come from one sample, sequenced in a study of blood T cell repertoires in COVID-19. Assay: immunoSEQ multiplex PCR; the TCRdb copy retains only in-frame clones and omits some. The sample includes 400,000 to 450,000 clones, more than 80% of them seen just once. The sample was peripheral blood. These receptors came from a woman in her twenties or thirties with active or convalescent COVID-19.

V usage is TRBV29-1 and J usage is TRBJ2-3, with TRBD2 identical over 7 bases. Germline lookup yields CDR1 SQVTM and CDR2 ANQGSEA. Trimming at V came to 0 bases and at J to 3 bases, leaving 6 bases not matched to a gene. The CDR3 loop spans 15 amino acids. CDR3 amino acids: CSVEDIASGTDTQYF. The DNA of the CDR3 is TGCAGCGTTGAAGATATCGCTAGCGGAACAGATACGCAGTATTTT.

This clone showed up just a few times. CDR3 in amino acids: CASSSGEGGYTF. The CDR3 region has the DNA TGTGCCAGCAGTTCAGGGGAGGGAGGCTACACCTTC. V and J are TRBV6-5 and TRBJ1-2; maybe TRBD1 (6 bases). Germline assignment: CDR1 MNHEY and CDR2 SVGAGI. The V and J ends lost 4 bases and 8 bases respectively, with 11 bases between them. The CDR3 has 12 residues.

The rearrangement uses TRBV10-3 and TRBJ1-3; 8 nucleotides agree with TRBD1. V shed 7 bases and J 0 bases; nucleotides not matched to a gene: 11. The germline V gene encodes CDR1 ENHRY and CDR2 SYGVKD. The CDR3 totals 17 residues. CDR3 in amino acids: CAIKGTGTGSSGNTIYF. The CDR3 DNA reads TGTGCCATCAAGGGGACCGGGACAGGCAGCTCTGGAAACACCATATATTTT.

This rearrangement joins TRBV7-2 to TRBJ2-1; a weak D match, TRBD2 (6 bases). V was clipped by 5 bases and J by 8 bases, with 13 bases between them. The CDR3 spans 13 residues. Germline values: CDR1 SGHTA, CDR2 FQGNSA. The CDR3 sequence: CASSGGWGHEQFF. In nucleotides, the CDR3 is TGTGCCAGCAGCGGGGGGTGGGGCCATGAGCAGTTCTTC.

This clone was seen only a few times. The chain employs TRBV6-4 and TRBJ1-3; the D gene is possibly TRBD1 (6 bases). The CDR3 sequence is 22 residues long. CDR1 and CDR2 (germline): MRHNA, SNTAGT. V was shortened by 2 bases and J by 0 bases, with 29 bases between the two germline ends. CDR3 in amino acids: CASSDLTGRDSKKLNSGNTIYF. The CDR3, as DNA: TGTGCCAGCAGTGACCTCACAGGGAGAGACAGTAAGAAGCTAAACTCTGGAAACACCATATATTTT.

This clone was observed a few times. The gene calls are TRBV10-2 and TRBJ1-6; 7 bases map to TRBD1. Germline V gene data show CDR1 as WSHSY and CDR2 as SAAADI. This CDR3 contains 17 residues. Unmatched junction bases numbered 7, after V lost 0 bases and J lost 5 bases. CDR3 bases: TGCGCCAGCAGTGAGTCCCCCACAGGGGCAAATAATTCACCCCTCCACTTT. This gives the protein CASSESPTGANNSPLHF.

The chain couples TRBV5-4 to TRBJ1-2, with a weak D call TRBD1 (6 bases). This CDR3 is built from 15 residues. Trimming left V 6 bases short and J 4 bases short, with 19 bases between. Germline V lookup: CDR1 SGHNT, CDR2 YYREEE (reference sequence). The CDR3 is CASTEDLQGSYGYTF. The CDR3 DNA reads as TGTGCCAGCACAGAAGACTTGCAGGGGTCCTATGGCTACACCTTC.

CDR3 sequence (DNA): TGTGCCAGTAGAGCCCGAGACAGGGGGCAGGATCAGCCCCAGCATTTT. Translation: CASRARDRGQDQPQHF. The chain links TRBV19 to TRBJ1-5; 10 nucleotides align to TRBD1. Looked up from germline, CDR1 is LNHDA and CDR2 is SQIVND (reference sequence). This CDR3 is 16 amino acids long. The V gene end was trimmed by 6 bases and the J gene end by 5 bases; junction bases not matched to a gene: 10.

The chain recombines TRBV10-3 with TRBJ1-2; no clear D gene. Trimming left V 3 bases short and J 9 bases short, with 14 bases between. The CDR3 length is 13 residues. The germline gives CDR1 ENHRY, CDR2 SYGVKD. Here the CDR3 DNA reads TGTGCCATCAGTGAAGAACAGAACCAGCGCTACACCTTC. This translates into CAISEEQNQRYTF.

In this sample, this clone turned up a few times. This chain links TRBV4-1 with TRBJ1-2; maybe TRBD1 (6 bases). The CDR3 totals 13 residues. V lost 0 bases and J lost 9, with 11 bases in between. Germline CDR1 is MGHRA and CDR2 is YSYEKL. The CDR3: CASSQDHTGRYTF. As DNA, the CDR3 is TGCGCCAGCAGCCAAGATCACACAGGGCGCTACACCTTC.

The chain carries TRBV6-1 and TRBJ2-1; D is unclear. Trimming stripped 0 bases from V and 7 bases from J, with 10 bases between. Germline values: CDR1 MNHNS, CDR2 SASEGT. CDR3 length: 14 residues. The CDR3 spells CASSEALRRNEQFF. CDR3 DNA sequence: TGTGCCAGCAGTGAAGCGCTTCGGCGGAATGAGCAGTTCTTC.

The chain is built from TRBV6-1 and TRBJ2-7; 13 bases map to TRBD2. There are 15 residues in the CDR3. CDR1 MNHNS and CDR2 SASEGT come from the germline V gene. Germline trimming cut 0 bases from V and 7 bases from J; bases unmatched to any gene: 3. The CDR3, as DNA: TGTGCCAGCAGTGAAGCGCTGGGACTAGCGGGGGAGCAGTACTTC. Its protein is CASSEALGLAGEQYF.

This chain connects TRBV19 to TRBJ1-2, with D possibly TRBD1 on 6 matching bases. Germline V gene data show CDR1 as LNHDA and CDR2 as SQIVND (reference sequence). Trimming pared 5 bases from V and 2 bases from J, leaving 12 bases between. This CDR3 comprises 14 residues. CDR3 loop: CASSWPGANYGYTF. The CDR3 region has the DNA TGTGCCAGTAGTTGGCCAGGGGCCAACTATGGCTACACCTTC.

The rearrangement uses TRBV18 and TRBJ1-5; TRBD1 aligns across 9 bases. V was pared by 3 bases and J by 7 bases, with 7 bases of the junction left unmatched. This CDR3 comprises 15 residues. Germline V gene lookup returns CDR1 KGHSH and CDR2 LQKENI. CDR3 bases: TGTGCCAGCTCACCCCCTACAGGGGGCGCGCAGCCCCAGCATTTT. Its translation is CASSPPTGGAQPQHF.

The chain has TRBV30 and TRBJ1-2; tentative D call: TRBD1 (6 bases). Germline-derived CDR1 and CDR2 are GTSNPN and SVGIG (reference sequence). With 2 bases removed from V and 4 bases from J, the gap between germline ends came to 11 bases. This CDR3 comprises 13 residues. CDR3 loop: CAWSKGEPYGYTF. CDR3 sequence (DNA): TGTGCCTGGAGTAAGGGGGAACCCTATGGCTACACCTTC.

The rearrangement joins TRBV7-2 to TRBJ2-3; D gene unclear. Trimming stripped 1 base from V and 0 bases from J, with 5 bases between. Germline CDR1 and CDR2: SGHTA and FQGNSA. The CDR3 consists of 14 residues. CDR3 residues: CASSLVTSTDTQYF. The CDR3 coding sequence is TGTGCCAGCAGCTTAGTAACTAGCACAGATACGCAGTATTTT.

This sequence joins TRBV10-3 and TRBJ1-2; D ambiguous. Trimming pared 0 bases from V and 2 bases from J, leaving 7 bases between. This CDR3 is 14 amino acids long. The germline CDR1 and CDR2 sequences are ENHRY and SYGVKD. In DNA form, the CDR3 reads TGTGCCATCAGTGAGTCAGAGGTGAACTATGGCTACACCTTC. Amino acid sequence: CAISESEVNYGYTF.

V is TRBV29-1 and J is TRBJ1-2; TRBD1 matches 11 bases. This CDR3 has 14 residues. CDR1 SQVTM and CDR2 ANQGSEA come from the germline V gene. V was pared by 8 bases and J by 5 bases, with 10 bases of the junction left unmatched. This CDR3 reads CSTEIGTGGYGYTF. DNA for the CDR3: TGCAGCACCGAAATCGGGACAGGGGGATATGGCTACACCTTC. The complete variable domain, with remaining parts taken from reference TRBV29-1 and TRBJ1-2, reads SAVISQKPSRDICQRGTSLTIQCQVDSQVTMMFWYRQQPGQSLTLIATANQGSEATYESGFVIDKFPISRPNLTFSTLTVSNMSPEDSSIYLCSTEIGTGGYGYTFGSGTRLTVV.

This rearrangement joins TRBV10-3 to TRBJ1-2, with 10 positions matching TRBD1. The germline V gene encodes CDR1 ENHRY and CDR2 SYGVKD. V shed 10 bases, J shed 4 bases, and the junction held 9 bases outside the gene matches. The CDR3 is 14 amino acids. The CDR3 loop is CATVGQGVPYGYTF. CDR3 sequence (DNA): TGTGCCACGGTAGGACAGGGGGTTCCCTATGGCTACACCTTC.

This chain links TRBV6-5 with TRBJ1-1; the match to TRBD1 covers 8 bases. Germline-derived CDR1 and CDR2 are MNHEY and SVGAGI. There are 15 residues in the CDR3. V lost 5 bases and J lost 5; bases outside the gene matches: 10. DNA for the CDR3: TGTGCCAGCAGTATCGCCGGACAGGGTTTTACTGAAGCTTTCTTT. It encodes CASSIAGQGFTEAFF.

V gene TRBV29-1 combines with J gene TRBJ1-2, with TRBD1 identical over 7 bases. The CDR3 is 13 residues long. Germline CDR1 SQVTM, CDR2 ANQGSEA. With 5 bases clipped from V and 8 bases from J, the junction kept 11 bases outside the gene matches. CDR3 sequence: CSVPSPGTVGYTF. The CDR3, as DNA: TGCAGCGTTCCTAGTCCCGGGACAGTAGGCTACACCTTC.

The chain uses TRBV6-5 and TRBJ1-1; 11 bases match TRBD1. The CDR3 extends over 12 amino acids. The V and J ends lost 8 bases and 11 bases, in that order; junction bases with no gene match: 7. CDR1 and CDR2 from the germline V gene are MNHEY and SVGAGI. The CDR3 protein is CASYGQGANAFF. CDR3 in DNA: TGTGCCAGCTACGGACAGGGGGCAAACGCTTTCTTT.

This chain joins TRBV20-1 and TRBJ2-7; D might be TRBD1 (6 bases). The CDR3 length is 15 residues. Trimming left V 3 bases short and J 2 bases short, with 17 bases between. CDR1 and CDR2 (germline): DFQATT, SNEGSKA (reference sequence). CDR3 sequence reads: CSASSVQGSAYEQYF. CDR3 DNA: TGCAGTGCTAGTTCGGTGCAGGGGTCGGCCTACGAGCAGTACTTC.

In DNA, the CDR3 is TGTGCCAGTAGTATAAATTGGGGACAGGGGTTGTTATTATATGAGCAGTTCTTC. Protein product: CASSINWGQGLLLYEQFF. The chain recombines TRBV19 with TRBJ2-1; 10 nucleotides match TRBD1. The CDR3 totals 18 residues. Germline assignment: CDR1 LNHDA and CDR2 SQIVND (reference sequence). Trimming took 2 bases from V and 8 from J; bases not matched to a gene: 15.

The chain combines TRBV7-6 with TRBJ2-1; D uncertain. Germline V gene data show CDR1 as SGHVS and CDR2 as FNYEAQ. Trimming took off 4 bases at V and 2 bases at J, with 15 bases between the two ends. This CDR3 has 16 amino acids. The CDR3 coding sequence is TGTGCCAGCAGCTCACTACCTCACCCGACCTACAATGAGCAGTTCTTC. Encoded protein: CASSSLPHPTYNEQFF.

V gene TRBV19 combines with J gene TRBJ2-7; a weak D match, TRBD1 (6 bases). V lost 7 bases and J 4 bases, leaving 17 bases between the germline ends. This CDR3 region has 14 residues. Germline V gene lookup returns CDR1 LNHDA and CDR2 SQIVND (reference sequence). CDR3 sequence (DNA): TGTGCCAGTACCGACGGGACACGGAATTACGAGCAGTACTTC. Translated, it gives CASTDGTRNYEQYF.

The chain couples TRBV5-6 to TRBJ1-5; 9 bases fit TRBD1. This CDR3 has 18 amino acids. Germline CDR1 SGHDT, CDR2 YYEEEE. V dropped 2 bases and J dropped 2; count of bases not matched to a gene: 11. In nucleotides, the CDR3 is TGTGCCAGCAGCTTAGGGACAGGGTGTATTCTCGGCAATCAGCCCCAGCATTTT. Encoded protein: CASSLGTGCILGNQPQHF.